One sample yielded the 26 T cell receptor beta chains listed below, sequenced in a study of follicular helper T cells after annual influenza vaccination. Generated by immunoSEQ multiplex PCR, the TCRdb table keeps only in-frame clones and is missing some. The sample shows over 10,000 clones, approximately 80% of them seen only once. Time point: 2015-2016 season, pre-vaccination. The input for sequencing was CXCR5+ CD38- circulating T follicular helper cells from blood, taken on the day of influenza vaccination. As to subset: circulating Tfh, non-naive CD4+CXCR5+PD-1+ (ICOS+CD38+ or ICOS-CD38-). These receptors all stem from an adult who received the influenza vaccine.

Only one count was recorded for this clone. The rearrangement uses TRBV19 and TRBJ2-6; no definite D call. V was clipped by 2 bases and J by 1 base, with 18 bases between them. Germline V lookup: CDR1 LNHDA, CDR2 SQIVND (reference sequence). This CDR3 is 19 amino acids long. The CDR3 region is CASSIIFRVGLSGANVLTF. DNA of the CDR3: TGTGCCAGTAGTATAATTTTCAGAGTGGGGTTATCTGGGGCCAACGTCCTGACTTTC.

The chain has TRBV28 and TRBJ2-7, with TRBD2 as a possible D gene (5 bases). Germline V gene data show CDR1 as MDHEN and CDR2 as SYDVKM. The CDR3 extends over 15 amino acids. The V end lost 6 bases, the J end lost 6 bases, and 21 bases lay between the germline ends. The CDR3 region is CASSIPDGVVTEQYF. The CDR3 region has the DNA TGTGCCAGCAGCATACCTGACGGGGTAGTTACCGAGCAGTACTTC.

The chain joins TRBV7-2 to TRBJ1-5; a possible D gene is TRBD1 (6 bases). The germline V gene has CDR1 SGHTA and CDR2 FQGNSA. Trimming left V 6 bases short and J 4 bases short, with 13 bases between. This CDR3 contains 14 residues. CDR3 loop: CASRSTGINQPQHF. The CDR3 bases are TGTGCCAGCAGGTCTACAGGGATAAATCAGCCCCAGCATTTT.

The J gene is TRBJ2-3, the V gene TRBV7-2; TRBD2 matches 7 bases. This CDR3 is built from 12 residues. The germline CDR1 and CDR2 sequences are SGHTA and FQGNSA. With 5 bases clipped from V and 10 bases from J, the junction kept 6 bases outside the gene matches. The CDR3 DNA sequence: TGTGCCAGCAGCCCGGGACTACCTCCGCAGTATTTT. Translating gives CASSPGLPPQYF.

CDR3 residues: CASSLGVVRGRETQYF. The CDR3 DNA follows: TGTGCCAGCAGCTTAGGTGTTGTGCGGGGGAGGGAGACCCAGTACTTC. This sequence joins TRBV7-2 and TRBJ2-5, with 7 bases aligning to TRBD2. With V trimmed by 1 base and J by 5 bases, 10 bases remained unmatched. The length of the CDR3 is 16 residues. The V gene's germline CDR1 is SGHTA and CDR2 FQGNSA.

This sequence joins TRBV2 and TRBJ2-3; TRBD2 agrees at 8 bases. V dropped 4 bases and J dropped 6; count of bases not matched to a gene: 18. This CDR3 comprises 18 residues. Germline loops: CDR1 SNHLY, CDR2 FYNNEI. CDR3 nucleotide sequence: TGTGCCAGCAGTGCCGGGACTAGTGGAGGCCAACTGGGGGATACGCAGTATTTT. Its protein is CASSAGTSGGQLGDTQYF.

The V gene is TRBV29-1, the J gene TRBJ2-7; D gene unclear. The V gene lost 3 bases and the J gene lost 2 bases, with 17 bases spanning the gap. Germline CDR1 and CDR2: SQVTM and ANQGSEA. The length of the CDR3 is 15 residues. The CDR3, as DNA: TGCAGCGTTGAGGTCCGCGGTGTAATTCCCTACGAGCAGTACTTC. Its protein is CSVEVRGVIPYEQYF.

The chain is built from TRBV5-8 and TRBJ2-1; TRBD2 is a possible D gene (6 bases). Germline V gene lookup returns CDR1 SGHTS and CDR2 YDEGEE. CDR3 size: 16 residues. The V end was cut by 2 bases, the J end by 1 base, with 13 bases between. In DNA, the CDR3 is TGTGCCAGCAGCTTAGTCGGGGGACCGTCCTACAATGAGCAGTTCTTC. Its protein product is CASSLVGGPSYNEQFF.

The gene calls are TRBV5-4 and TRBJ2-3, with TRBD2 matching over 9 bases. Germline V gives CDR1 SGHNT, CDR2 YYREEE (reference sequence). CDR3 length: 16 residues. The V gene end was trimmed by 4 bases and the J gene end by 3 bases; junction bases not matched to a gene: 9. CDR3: CASSKLAGDQTDTQYF. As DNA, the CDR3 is TGTGCCAGCAGCAAATTAGCGGGGGACCAAACAGATACGCAGTATTTT.

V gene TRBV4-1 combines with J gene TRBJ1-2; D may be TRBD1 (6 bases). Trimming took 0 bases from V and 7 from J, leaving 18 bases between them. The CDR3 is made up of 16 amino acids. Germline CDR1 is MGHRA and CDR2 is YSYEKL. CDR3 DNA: TGCGCCAGCAGCCAAGATTTTGGGGGGCCGCTCGGTGGCTACACCTTC. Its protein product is CASSQDFGGPLGGYTF.

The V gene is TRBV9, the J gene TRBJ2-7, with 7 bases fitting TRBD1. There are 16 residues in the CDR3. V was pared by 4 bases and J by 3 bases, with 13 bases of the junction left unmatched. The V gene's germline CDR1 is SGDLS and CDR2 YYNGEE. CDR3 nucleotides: TGTGCCAGCAGCCTACAACCGGGACAGCCGTACTACGAGCAGTACTTC. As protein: CASSLQPGQPYYEQYF.

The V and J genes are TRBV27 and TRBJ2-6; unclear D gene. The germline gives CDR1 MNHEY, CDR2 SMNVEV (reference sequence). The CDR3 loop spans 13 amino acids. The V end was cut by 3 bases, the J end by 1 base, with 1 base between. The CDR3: CASSFSGANVLTF. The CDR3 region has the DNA TGTGCCAGCAGTTTTTCTGGGGCCAACGTCCTGACTTTC. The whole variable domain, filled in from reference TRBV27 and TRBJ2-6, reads EAQVTQNPRYLITVTGKKLTVTCSQNMNHEYMSWYRQDPGLGLRQIYYSMNVEVTDKGDVPEGYKVSRKEKRNFPLILESPSPNQTSLYFCASSFSGANVLTFGAGSRLTVL.

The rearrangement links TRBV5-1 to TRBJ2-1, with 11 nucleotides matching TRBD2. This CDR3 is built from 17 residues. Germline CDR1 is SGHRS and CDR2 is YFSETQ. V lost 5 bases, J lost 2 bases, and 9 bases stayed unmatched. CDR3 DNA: TGCGCCAGCAGGTCAACTAGCGGGGGCACCCCCTACAATGAGCAGTTCTTC. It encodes CASRSTSGGTPYNEQFF.

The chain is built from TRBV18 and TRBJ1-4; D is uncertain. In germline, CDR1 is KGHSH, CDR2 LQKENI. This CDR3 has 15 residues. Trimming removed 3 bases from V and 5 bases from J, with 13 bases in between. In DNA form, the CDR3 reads TGTGCCAGCTCACCCAACTCGAGAGGCAATGAAAAACTGTTTTTT. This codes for CASSPNSRGNEKLFF.

CDR3 sequence: CASSSEPKGGQFF. In DNA form, the CDR3 reads TGTGCCAGCAGCTCGGAGCCGAAAGGTGGCCAGTTCTTC. V is TRBV5-6 and J is TRBJ2-1; no clear D. The CDR3 spans 13 residues. The V end lost 3 bases, the J end lost 13 bases, and 17 bases lay between the germline ends. In germline, CDR1 is SGHDT, CDR2 YYEEEE.

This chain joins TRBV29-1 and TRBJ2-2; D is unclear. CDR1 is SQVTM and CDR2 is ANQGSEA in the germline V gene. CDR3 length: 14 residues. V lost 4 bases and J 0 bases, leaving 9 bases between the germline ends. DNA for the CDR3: TGCAGCGTTGTCCCCCCCTCGAACACCGGGGAGCTGTTTTTT. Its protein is CSVVPPSNTGELFF.

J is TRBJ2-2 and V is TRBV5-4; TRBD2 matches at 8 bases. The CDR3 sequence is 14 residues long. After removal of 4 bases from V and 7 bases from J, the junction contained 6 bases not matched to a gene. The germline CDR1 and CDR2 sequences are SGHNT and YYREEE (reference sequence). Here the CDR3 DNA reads TGTGCCAGCAGCAGGGACCGGGGGGGCGGGGAGCTGTTTTTT. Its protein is CASSRDRGGGELFF.

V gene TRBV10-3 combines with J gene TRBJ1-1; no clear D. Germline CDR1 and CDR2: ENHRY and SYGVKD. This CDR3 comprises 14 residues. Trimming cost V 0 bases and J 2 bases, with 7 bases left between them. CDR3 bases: TGTGCCATCAGTGAGTCTGGGGAAAACACTGAAGCTTTCTTT. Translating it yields CAISESGENTEAFF.

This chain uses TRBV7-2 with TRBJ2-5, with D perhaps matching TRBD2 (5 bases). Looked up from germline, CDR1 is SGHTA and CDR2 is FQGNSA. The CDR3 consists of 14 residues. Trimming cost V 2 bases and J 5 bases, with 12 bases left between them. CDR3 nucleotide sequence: TGTGCCAGCAGCTTATACGAGGGAATGGAGACCCAGTACTTC. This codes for CASSLYEGMETQYF.

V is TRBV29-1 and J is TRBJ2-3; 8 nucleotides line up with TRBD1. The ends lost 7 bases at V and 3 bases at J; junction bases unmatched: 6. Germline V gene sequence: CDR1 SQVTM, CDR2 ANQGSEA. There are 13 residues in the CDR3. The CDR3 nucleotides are TGCAGCGCCCGGACAGGGAGGACAGATACGCAGTATTTT. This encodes CSARTGRTDTQYF.

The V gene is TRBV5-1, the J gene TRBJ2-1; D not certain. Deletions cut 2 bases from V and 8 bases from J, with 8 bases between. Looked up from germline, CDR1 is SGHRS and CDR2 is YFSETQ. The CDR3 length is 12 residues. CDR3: CASSFLGDEQFF. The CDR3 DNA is TGCGCCAGCAGCTTTTTGGGTGATGAGCAGTTCTTC.

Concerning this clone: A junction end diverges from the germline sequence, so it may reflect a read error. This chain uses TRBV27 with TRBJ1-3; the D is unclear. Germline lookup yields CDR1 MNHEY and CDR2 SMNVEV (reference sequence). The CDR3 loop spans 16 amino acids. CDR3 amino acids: CASSLGPPGFGSTIYF. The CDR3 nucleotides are TGTGCCAGCAGTTTAGGACCACCGGGTTTTGGAAGCACCATATATTTT.

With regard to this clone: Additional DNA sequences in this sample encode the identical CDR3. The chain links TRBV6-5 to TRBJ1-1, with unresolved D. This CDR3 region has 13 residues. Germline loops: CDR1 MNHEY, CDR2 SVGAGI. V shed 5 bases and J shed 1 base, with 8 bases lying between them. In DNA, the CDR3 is TGTGCCAGCAGTCTCCGGGGGAACACTGAAGCTTTCTTT. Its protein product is CASSLRGNTEAFF.

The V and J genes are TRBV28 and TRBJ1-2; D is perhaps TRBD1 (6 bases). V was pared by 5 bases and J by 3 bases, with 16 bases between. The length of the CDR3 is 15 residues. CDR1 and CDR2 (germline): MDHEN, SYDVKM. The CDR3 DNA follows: TGTGCCAGCAGTGTCTCGGGACAAGAGTACTATGGCTACACCTTC. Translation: CASSVSGQEYYGYTF.

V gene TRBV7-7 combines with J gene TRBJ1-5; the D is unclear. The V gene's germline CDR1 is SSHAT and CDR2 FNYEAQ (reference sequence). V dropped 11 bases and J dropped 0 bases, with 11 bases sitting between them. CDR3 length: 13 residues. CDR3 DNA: TGTGCCTGCCAGCGACCTAGCAATCAGCCCCAGCATTTT. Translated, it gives CACQRPSNQPQHF.

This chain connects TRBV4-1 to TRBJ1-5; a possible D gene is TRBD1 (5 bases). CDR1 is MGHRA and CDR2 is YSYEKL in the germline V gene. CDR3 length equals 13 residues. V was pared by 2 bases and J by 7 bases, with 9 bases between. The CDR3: CASSQQGGQPQHF. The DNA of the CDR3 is TGCGCCAGCAGCCAACAGGGAGGGCAGCCCCAGCATTTT.